These 7 T cell receptor beta chains originate from one sample sequenced in a study of blood T cell repertoires in COVID-19. Using immunoSEQ multiplex PCR, the repertoire was profiled, and TCRdb retains in-frame clones only, with some absent. Of a few hundred thousand clones listed, about 90% were seen once; the top ten hold roughly 1.2%. Source material: peripheral blood. All receptors come from a man between 40 and 49 years old with acute or convalescent COVID-19.

This chain connects TRBV10-3 to TRBJ1-3; D unresolved. V was trimmed by 4 bases and J by 0 bases, leaving 10 bases between them. CDR3 length: 15 amino acids. The germline CDR1 and CDR2 sequences are ENHRY and SYGVKD. DNA for the CDR3: TGTGCCATCAGTGCTACAGCAGACTCTGGAAACACCATATATTTT. It translates to CAISATADSGNTIYF.

This sequence joins TRBV6-5 and TRBJ1-4; 7 bases line up with TRBD1. Trimming at V came to 6 bases and at J to 8 bases, leaving 6 bases not matched to a gene. The CDR3 consists of 13 residues. Germline CDR1 and CDR2: MNHEY and SVGAGI. This chain's CDR3 is CASRRQGGEKLFF. The DNA of the CDR3 is TGTGCCAGCAGGAGACAGGGAGGCGAAAAACTGTTTTTT.

Only one count was recorded for this clone. The chain's CDR3 is CASSVGSSEADEQYF. CDR3 bases: TGTGCCAGCAGCGTCGGCTCTAGCGAGGCAGACGAGCAGTACTTC. J is TRBJ2-7 and V is TRBV6-2 or TRBV6-3; tentative D call: TRBD2 (6 bases). Germline assignment: CDR1 MNHEY and CDR2 SVGEGT. The V end lost 6 bases, the J end lost 5 bases, and 20 bases lay between the germline ends. The length of the CDR3 is 15 residues.

CDR3 coding DNA: TGTGCCAGTAGTATAGACAGGGGGCGCGATGGCTACACCTTC. Protein product: CASSIDRGRDGYTF. The chain combines TRBV19 with TRBJ1-2; 8 positions agree with TRBD1. Looked up from germline, CDR1 is LNHDA and CDR2 is SQIVND (reference sequence). The J segment lost 6 bases and the V segment lost 0 bases, leaving 3 bases of the junction unmatched. CDR3 length equals 14 residues.

The chain has TRBV5-6 and TRBJ2-1, with D maybe TRBD2 (6 bases). The CDR3 consists of 13 residues. Trimming pared 4 bases from V and 4 bases from J, leaving 9 bases between. Looked up from germline, CDR1 is SGHDT and CDR2 is YYEEEE. The CDR3 DNA reads TGTGCCAGCAGCGGGGGGAGATACAATGAGCAGTTCTTC. It codes for CASSGGRYNEQFF.

The chain's CDR3 is CASSLAERSYEQYF. In nucleotides, the CDR3 is TGTGCCAGCAGTTTAGCGGAGAGGTCCTACGAGCAGTACTTC. The V call is TRBV28, the J call TRBJ2-7; unclear D gene. The CDR3 is 14 residues long. CDR1 MDHEN and CDR2 SYDVKM come from the germline V gene. Trimming shortened V by 2 bases and J by 1 base, and 9 bases separated the two germline ends.

The gene calls are TRBV5-4 and TRBJ1-6; D not resolved. Per germline, CDR1 SGHNT and CDR2 YYREEE (reference sequence). This CDR3 is 14 amino acids long. V lost 2 bases and J 5 bases, leaving 8 bases between the germline ends. For the CDR3, the DNA is TGTGCCAGCAGCTTTTGGCAGAATAATTCACCCCTCCACTTT. It is translated as CASSFWQNNSPLHF.